The source of this TCR beta chain is a study of cytomegalovirus exposure and HLA in healthy donors. About the study: The 120 validation repertoires were produced on the same platform as the 650 or so repertoires of the first cohort. This was reported in a later analysis.

Comments on this clone: Its antigen is unidentified.

Sequenced by immunoSEQ multiplex PCR; TCRdb stores in-frame clones only, minus some. The table has hundreds of thousands of clones, about 92% seen once. Overall study findings and caveats: Rare sequences made up most TCRs, while some public TCRs were found in many donors.

The germline CDR1 and CDR2 sequences are MNHEY and SMNVEV (reference sequence). This CDR3 region has 15 residues. V lost 6 bases and J lost 2; bases outside the gene matches: 7. Source material: PBMCs. The chain combines TRBV27 with TRBJ2-7, with 10 bases identical to TRBD1. This TCR came from a woman younger than 45 in good health and CMV-seronegative. In DNA, the CDR3 is TGTGCCAGCAGCCCCCGGGACAGGGGCACCTACGAGCAGTACTTC. It yields the protein CASSPRDRGTYEQYF.